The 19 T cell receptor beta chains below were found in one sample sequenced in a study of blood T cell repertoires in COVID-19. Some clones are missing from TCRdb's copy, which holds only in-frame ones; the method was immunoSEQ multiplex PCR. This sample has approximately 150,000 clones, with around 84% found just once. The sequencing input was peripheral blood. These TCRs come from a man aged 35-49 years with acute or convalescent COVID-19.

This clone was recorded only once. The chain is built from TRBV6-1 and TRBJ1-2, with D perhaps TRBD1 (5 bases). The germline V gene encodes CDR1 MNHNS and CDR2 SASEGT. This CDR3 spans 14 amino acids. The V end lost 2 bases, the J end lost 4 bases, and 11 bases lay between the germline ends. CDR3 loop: CASSERSGIYGYTF. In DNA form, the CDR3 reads TGTGCCAGCAGTGAACGGTCAGGGATCTATGGCTACACCTTC.

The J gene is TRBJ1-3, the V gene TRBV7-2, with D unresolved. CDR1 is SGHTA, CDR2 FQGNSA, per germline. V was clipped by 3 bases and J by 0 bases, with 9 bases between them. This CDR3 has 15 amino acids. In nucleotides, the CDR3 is TGTGCCAGCAGCTTCTCGGGGAGCTCTGGAAACACCATATATTTT. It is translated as CASSFSGSSGNTIYF.

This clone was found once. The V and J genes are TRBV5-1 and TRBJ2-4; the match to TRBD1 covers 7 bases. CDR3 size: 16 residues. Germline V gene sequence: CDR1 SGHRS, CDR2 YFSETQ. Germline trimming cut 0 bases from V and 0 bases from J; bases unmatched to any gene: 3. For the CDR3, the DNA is TGCGCCAGCAGCTTGGGTGACAGGGAAGCCAAAAACATTCAGTACTTC. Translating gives CASSLGDREAKNIQYF.

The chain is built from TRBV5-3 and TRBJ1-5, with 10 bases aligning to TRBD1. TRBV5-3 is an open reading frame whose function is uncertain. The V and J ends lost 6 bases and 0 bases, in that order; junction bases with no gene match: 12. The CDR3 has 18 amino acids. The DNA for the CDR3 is TGTGCCAGAACCTCCCGGGACAGGGGTCTCCATAGCAATCAGCCCCAGCATTTT. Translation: CARTSRDRGLHSNQPQHF.

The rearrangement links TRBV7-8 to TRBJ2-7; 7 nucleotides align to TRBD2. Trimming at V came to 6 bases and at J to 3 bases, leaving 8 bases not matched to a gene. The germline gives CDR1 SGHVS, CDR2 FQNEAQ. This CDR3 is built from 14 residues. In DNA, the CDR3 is TGTGCCAGCAGGCCAACTAGCGCCTACTACGAGCAGTACTTC. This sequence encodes CASRPTSAYYEQYF.

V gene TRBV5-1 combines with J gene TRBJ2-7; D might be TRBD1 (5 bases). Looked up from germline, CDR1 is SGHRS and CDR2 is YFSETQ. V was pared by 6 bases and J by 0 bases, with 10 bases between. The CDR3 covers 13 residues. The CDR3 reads CASMKGNSYEQYF. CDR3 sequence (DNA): TGCGCCAGCATGAAGGGGAACTCCTACGAGCAGTACTTC.

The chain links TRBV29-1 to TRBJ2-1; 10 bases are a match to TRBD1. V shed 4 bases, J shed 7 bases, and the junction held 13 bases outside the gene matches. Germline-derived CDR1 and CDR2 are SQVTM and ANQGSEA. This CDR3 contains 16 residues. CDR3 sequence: CSVVPKGQGSVNEQFF. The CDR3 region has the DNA TGCAGCGTTGTTCCGAAGGGACAGGGGTCCGTAAATGAGCAGTTCTTC.

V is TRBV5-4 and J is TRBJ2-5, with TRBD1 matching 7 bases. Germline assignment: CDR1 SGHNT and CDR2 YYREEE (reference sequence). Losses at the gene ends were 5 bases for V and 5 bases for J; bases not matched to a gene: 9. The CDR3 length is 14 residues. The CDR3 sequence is CASSQQGMVETQYF. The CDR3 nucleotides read TGTGCCAGCAGTCAACAGGGGATGGTTGAGACCCAGTACTTC.

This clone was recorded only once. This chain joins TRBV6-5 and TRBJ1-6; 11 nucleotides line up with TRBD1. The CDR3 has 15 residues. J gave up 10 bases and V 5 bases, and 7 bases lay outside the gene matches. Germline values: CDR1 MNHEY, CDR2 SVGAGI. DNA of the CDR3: TGTGCCAGCAGTAAGGACAGGGGGCTAGGATCACCCCTCCACTTT. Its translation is CASSKDRGLGSPLHF.

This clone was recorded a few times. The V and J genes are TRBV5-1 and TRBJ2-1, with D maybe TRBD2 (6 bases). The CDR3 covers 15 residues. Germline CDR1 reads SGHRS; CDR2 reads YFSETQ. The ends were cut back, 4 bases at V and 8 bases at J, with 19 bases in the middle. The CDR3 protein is CASSTGWEAGDEQFF. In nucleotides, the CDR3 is TGCGCCAGCAGCACTGGATGGGAGGCCGGCGATGAGCAGTTCTTC.

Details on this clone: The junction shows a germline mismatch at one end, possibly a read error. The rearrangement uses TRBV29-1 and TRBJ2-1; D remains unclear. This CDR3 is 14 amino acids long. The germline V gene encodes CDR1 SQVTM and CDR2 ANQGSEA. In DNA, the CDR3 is TGCAGCGTTGTCTTACCTGACTCCTGCAATGAGCAGTTCTTC. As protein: CSVVLPDSCNEQFF.

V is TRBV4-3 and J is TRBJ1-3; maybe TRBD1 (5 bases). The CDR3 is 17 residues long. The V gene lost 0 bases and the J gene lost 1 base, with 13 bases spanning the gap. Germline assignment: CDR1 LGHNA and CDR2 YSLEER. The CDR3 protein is CASSQDRVDNSGNTIYF. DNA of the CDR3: TGCGCCAGCAGCCAAGACAGGGTCGATAATTCTGGAAACACCATATATTTT.

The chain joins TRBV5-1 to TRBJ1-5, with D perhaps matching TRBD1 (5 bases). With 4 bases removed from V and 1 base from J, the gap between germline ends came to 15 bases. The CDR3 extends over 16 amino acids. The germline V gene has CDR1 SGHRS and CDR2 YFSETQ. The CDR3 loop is CASSPGHLGSNQPQHF. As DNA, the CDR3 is TGCGCCAGCAGCCCCGGACACTTAGGGAGCAATCAGCCCCAGCATTTT.

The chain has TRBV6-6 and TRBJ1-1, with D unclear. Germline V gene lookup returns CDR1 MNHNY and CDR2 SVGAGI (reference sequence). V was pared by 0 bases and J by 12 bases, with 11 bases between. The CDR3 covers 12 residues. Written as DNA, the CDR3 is TGTGCCAGCAGTTACTCGAATGGTAAGCCTTTCTTT. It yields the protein CASSYSNGKPFF.

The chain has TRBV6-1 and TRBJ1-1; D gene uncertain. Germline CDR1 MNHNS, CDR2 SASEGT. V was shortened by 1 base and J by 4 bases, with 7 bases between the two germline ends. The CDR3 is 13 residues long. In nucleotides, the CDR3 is TGTGCCAGCAGTGAAGGGTGGGCCACTGAAGCTTTCTTT. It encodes CASSEGWATEAFF.

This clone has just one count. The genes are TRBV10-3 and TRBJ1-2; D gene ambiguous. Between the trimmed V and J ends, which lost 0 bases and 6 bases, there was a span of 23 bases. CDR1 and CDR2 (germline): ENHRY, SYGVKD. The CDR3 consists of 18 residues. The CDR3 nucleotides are TGTGCCATCAGTGAGTCATTAAGCGTGGATACTAAAAGGAATGGCTACACCTTC. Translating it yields CAISESLSVDTKRNGYTF.

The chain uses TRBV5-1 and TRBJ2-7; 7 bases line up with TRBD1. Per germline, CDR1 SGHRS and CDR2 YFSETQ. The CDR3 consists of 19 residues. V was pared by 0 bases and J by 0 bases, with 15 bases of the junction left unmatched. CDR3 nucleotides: TGCGCCAGCAGCTTGGCCCCGGGACAGTCCCCGGGGAGCTCCTACGAGCAGTACTTC. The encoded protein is CASSLAPGQSPGSSYEQYF.

The CDR3 protein is CASSSDRPNTEAFF. DNA for the CDR3: TGTGCCAGCAGCTCCGACAGGCCTAACACTGAAGCTTTCTTT. V usage is TRBV11-1 and J usage is TRBJ1-1; a possible D gene is TRBD1 (6 bases). CDR3 length: 14 amino acids. Germline CDR1 reads SGHAT; CDR2 reads FQDESV (reference sequence). Trimming shortened V by 4 bases and J by 2 bases, and 11 bases separated the two germline ends.

The CDR3: CASSLKGRGNTEAFF. The CDR3 nucleotides read TGTGCCAGCAGCTTAAAGGGGCGGGGGAACACTGAAGCTTTCTTT. V gene TRBV11-1 combines with J gene TRBJ1-1; D may be TRBD1 (5 bases). The CDR3 contains 15 residues. Trimming removed 2 bases from V and 1 base from J, with 11 bases in between. Looked up from germline, CDR1 is SGHAT and CDR2 is FQDESV (reference sequence).